The 14 T cell receptor beta chains in this list originate from one sample, sequenced in a study of technical replicates of blood from a few donors. This table comes from immunoSEQ multiplex PCR, and its TCRdb copy is limited to in-frame clones, with some not included. Of roughly 60,000 clones in the sample, about 88% were seen once. Material for sequencing was PBMCs. These receptors were collected from a human donor in good health. Some clones in this sample may be carry-over from other donors' samples.

This chain links TRBV9 with TRBJ2-3; D is perhaps TRBD2 (7 bases). CDR1 and CDR2 from the germline V gene are SGDLS and YYNGEE. The CDR3 covers 15 residues. Trimming cost V 2 bases and J 4 bases, with 14 bases left between them. CDR3 bases: TGTGCCAGCAGCGTTGGAGGGGGGGGTTCAGATACGCAGTATTTT. It codes for CASSVGGGGSDTQYF.

This clone has a handful of counts. CDR3 nucleotide sequence: TGTGCCAGCAGCCTAATACTAGCGAACACCGGGGAGCTGTTTTTT. Its protein product is CASSLILANTGELFF. J is TRBJ2-2 and V is TRBV4-2; tentative D call: TRBD2 (5 bases). The germline CDR1 and CDR2 sequences are LGHNA and YNFKEQ. The CDR3 length is 15 residues. V gave up 4 bases and J gave up 0 bases, with 9 bases separating them.

The genes are TRBV27 and TRBJ2-3, with 13 bases that match TRBD2. The CDR3 runs to 17 residues. CDR1 and CDR2 from the germline V gene are MNHEY and SMNVEV (reference sequence). The ends lost 5 bases at V and 5 bases at J; junction bases unmatched: 10. The CDR3 DNA reads as TGTGCCAGCAGTAACCTGGGACTAGCGGGATCCGGAGATACGCAGTATTTT. Translation gives CASSNLGLAGSGDTQYF.

The chain combines TRBV14 with TRBJ2-5; a weak D match, TRBD2 (5 bases). V was clipped by 0 bases and J by 0 bases, with 11 bases between them. The CDR3 is made up of 16 amino acids. CDR1 SGHDN and CDR2 FVKESK come from the germline V gene. Here the CDR3 reads CASSQDPVDYQETQYF. The CDR3 region has the DNA TGTGCCAGCAGCCAAGACCCCGTGGACTACCAAGAGACCCAGTACTTC.

This clone was counted a single time. The CDR3 sequence is CASSLGLAGVNEQFF. The CDR3 DNA follows: TGTGCCAGCAGCTTGGGACTAGCGGGAGTAAATGAGCAGTTCTTC. V usage is TRBV7-3 and J usage is TRBJ2-1; TRBD2 aligns across 14 bases. The CDR3 is 15 residues long. Trimming removed 3 bases from V and 7 bases from J; junction bases left unmatched: 2. Germline CDR1 SGHTA, CDR2 FQGTGA.

V and J are TRBV7-2 and TRBJ1-3; D remains ambiguous. Germline-derived CDR1 and CDR2 are SGHTA and FQGNSA. The V end was cut by 5 bases, the J end by 4 bases, with 9 bases between. CDR3 length equals 13 residues. CDR3 region: CASSPNRGNTIYF. CDR3 sequence (DNA): TGTGCCAGCAGCCCGAACCGGGGAAACACCATATATTTT.

The genes are TRBV13 and TRBJ1-2; 7 positions agree with TRBD1. Looked up from germline, CDR1 is PRHDT and CDR2 is FYEKMQ (reference sequence). With 5 bases clipped from V and 4 bases from J, the junction kept 4 bases outside the gene matches. This CDR3 has 13 amino acids. In nucleotides, the CDR3 is TGTGCCAGCAGCGCGGGACAGTCCTATGGCTACACCTTC. It translates to CASSAGQSYGYTF.

The chain carries TRBV27 and TRBJ2-7; D may be TRBD1 (5 bases). The germline gives CDR1 MNHEY, CDR2 SMNVEV (reference sequence). There are 13 residues in the CDR3. The V and J ends lost 3 bases and 5 bases respectively, with 11 bases between them. Here the CDR3 reads CASSLGRPHEQYF. CDR3 DNA: TGTGCCAGCAGTTTGGGGCGCCCGCACGAGCAGTACTTC.

This clone has only one observation. V and J are TRBV27 and TRBJ2-2; 7 nucleotides align to TRBD1. Germline values: CDR1 MNHEY, CDR2 SMNVEV (reference sequence). The junction had 4 bases not matched to a gene; V was cut back by 6 bases and J by 3 bases. This CDR3 spans 14 amino acids. The CDR3 loop reads CASRQGPDTGELFF. For the CDR3, the DNA is TGTGCCAGCAGACAGGGGCCGGACACCGGGGAGCTGTTTTTT.

V usage is TRBV5-1 and J usage is TRBJ2-3; TRBD2 agrees at 9 bases. Trimming at V came to 3 bases and at J to 3 bases, leaving 14 bases not matched to a gene. The CDR3 is made up of 18 amino acids. CDR1 is SGHRS and CDR2 is YFSETQ in the germline V gene. In DNA, the CDR3 is TGCGCCAGCAGCTACCTAATCGCGGGGGGGTCCCTGACAGATACGCAGTATTTT. Translating gives CASSYLIAGGSLTDTQYF.

The CDR3: CASRRGDSLYEQYF. The CDR3 nucleotides are TGTGCCAGCAGAAGGGGGGACAGTCTCTACGAGCAGTACTTC. The V and J genes are TRBV28 and TRBJ2-7; possibly TRBD1 for D (7 bases). Germline values: CDR1 MDHEN, CDR2 SYDVKM. V lost 6 bases, J lost 3 bases, and 15 bases lay in between. This CDR3 contains 14 residues. The whole variable domain, filled in from reference TRBV28 and TRBJ2-7, reads DVKVTQSSRYLVKRTGEKVFLECVQDMDHENMFWYRQDPGLGLRLIYFSYDVKMKEKGDIPEGYSVSREKKERFSLILESASTNQTSMYLCASRRGDSLYEQYFGPGTRLTVT.

The V call is TRBV7-9, the J call TRBJ1-1, with unresolved D. The CDR3 has 14 amino acids. Germline V gene lookup returns CDR1 SEHNR and CDR2 FQNEAQ (reference sequence). Trimming took 5 bases from V and 1 from J, leaving 11 bases between them. Here the CDR3 DNA reads TGTGCCAGCAGCCCCCAGTTGCAGAACACTGAAGCTTTCTTT. This translates into CASSPQLQNTEAFF.

This clone has a single count. V gene TRBV7-7 combines with J gene TRBJ2-1, with 8 nucleotides matching TRBD2. The CDR3 is 16 residues long. CDR1 and CDR2 (germline): SSHAT, FNYEAQ (reference sequence). The V segment lost 1 base and the J segment 3 bases; nucleotides outside the gene matches: 5. As DNA, the CDR3 is TGTGCCAGCAGCTTAGGCGGGAGGATACTCTACAATGAGCAGTTCTTC. Translated: CASSLGGRILYNEQFF.

The rearrangement joins TRBV6-6 to TRBJ1-5; D call uncertain. This CDR3 is 12 amino acids long. Deletions cut 6 bases from V and 7 bases from J, with 10 bases between. CDR1 MNHNY and CDR2 SVGAGI come from the germline V gene (reference sequence). CDR3 bases: TGTGCCAGCAGCCCGCCGCGACAGCCCCAGCATTTT. As protein: CASSPPRQPQHF.